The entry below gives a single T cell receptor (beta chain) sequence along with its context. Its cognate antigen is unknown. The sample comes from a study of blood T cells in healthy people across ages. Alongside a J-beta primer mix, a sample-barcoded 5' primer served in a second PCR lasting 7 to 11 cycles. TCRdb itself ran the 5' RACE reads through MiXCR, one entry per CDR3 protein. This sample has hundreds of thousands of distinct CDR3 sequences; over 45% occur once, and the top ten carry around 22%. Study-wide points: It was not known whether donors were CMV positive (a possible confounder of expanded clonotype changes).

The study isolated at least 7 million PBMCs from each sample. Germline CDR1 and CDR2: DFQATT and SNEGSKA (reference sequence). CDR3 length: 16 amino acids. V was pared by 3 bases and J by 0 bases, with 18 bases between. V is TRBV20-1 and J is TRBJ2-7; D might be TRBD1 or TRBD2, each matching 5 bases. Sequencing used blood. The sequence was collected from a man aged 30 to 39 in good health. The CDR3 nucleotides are TGCAGTGCTAGTTCGTTCCGGGGACGAAGCTCCTACGAGCAGTACTTC. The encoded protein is CSASSFRGRSSYEQYF.